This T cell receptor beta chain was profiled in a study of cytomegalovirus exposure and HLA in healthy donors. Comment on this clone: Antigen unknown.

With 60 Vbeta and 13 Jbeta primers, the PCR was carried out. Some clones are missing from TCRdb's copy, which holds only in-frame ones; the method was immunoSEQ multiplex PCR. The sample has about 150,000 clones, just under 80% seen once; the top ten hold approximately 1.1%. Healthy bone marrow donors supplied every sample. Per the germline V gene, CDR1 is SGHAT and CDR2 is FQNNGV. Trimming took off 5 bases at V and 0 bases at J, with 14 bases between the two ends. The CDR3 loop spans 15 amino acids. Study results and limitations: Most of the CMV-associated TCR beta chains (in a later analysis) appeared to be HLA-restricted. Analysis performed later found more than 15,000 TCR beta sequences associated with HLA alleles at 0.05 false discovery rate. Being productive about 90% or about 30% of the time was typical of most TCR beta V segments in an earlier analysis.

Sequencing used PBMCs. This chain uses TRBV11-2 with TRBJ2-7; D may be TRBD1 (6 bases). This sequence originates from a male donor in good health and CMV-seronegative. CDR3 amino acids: CASSHGRGNSYEQYF. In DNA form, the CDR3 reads TGTGCCAGCAGCCACGGCAGGGGTAACTCCTACGAGCAGTACTTC.